This entry is about one TCR beta chain. Trimming removed 7 bases from V and 4 bases from J; junction bases left unmatched: 3. Germline CDR1 reads SGHRS; CDR2 reads YFSETQ. The CDR3 runs 14 residues. This table comes from immunoSEQ multiplex PCR, and its TCRdb copy is limited to in-frame clones, with some not included. The table lists tens of thousands of clones, around 90% of them singletons. The data originate from a study of blood T cell repertoires in COVID-19. This clonotype was sampled from a human donor with acute or convalescent COVID-19. The donor label of this sample is uncertain. The chain is built from TRBV5-1 and TRBJ2-2; 11 nucleotides line up with TRBD2. The sequencing input was peripheral blood. Here the CDR3 reads CASGLAGGTGELFF. In nucleotides, the CDR3 is TGCGCCAGCGGCCTAGCGGGGGGCACCGGGGAGCTGTTTTTT.